This T cell receptor beta chain was retrieved from a study of T cells after yellow fever vaccination. Study-level information: Where fractions had low cell numbers, libraries were prepared from them with the SMART-Seq v4 Ultra Low Input RNA kit.

General study points: By day 5 rather than day 15, the secondary response had peaked, though it was weaker. Abundant contaminating clonotypes from the bulk population could appear in FACS-sorted repertoires.

TCRdb called the 5' RACE reads again in MiXCR, with one record for every CDR3 protein. Of 400,000 or so distinct CDR3 sequences listed, 6.2% were seen once; the top ten hold about 15%. A note on this clonotype: As yet, its antigen is unknown.

CDR3 length: 14 residues. In germline, CDR1 is SQVTM, CDR2 ANQGSEA. V dropped 4 bases and J dropped 2 bases, with 15 bases sitting between them. The V call is TRBV29-1, the J call TRBJ2-7, with a weak D call TRBD1 (5 bases). Sequenced material: PBMCs, taken 5 days after the yellow fever booster vaccination. The receptor comes from a man aged 30 to 45 who received the YFV17D yellow fever vaccine. The CDR3 loop reads CSVAPATVTYEQYF. The CDR3 DNA follows: TGCAGCGTTGCCCCCGCGACAGTCACCTACGAGCAGTACTTC.